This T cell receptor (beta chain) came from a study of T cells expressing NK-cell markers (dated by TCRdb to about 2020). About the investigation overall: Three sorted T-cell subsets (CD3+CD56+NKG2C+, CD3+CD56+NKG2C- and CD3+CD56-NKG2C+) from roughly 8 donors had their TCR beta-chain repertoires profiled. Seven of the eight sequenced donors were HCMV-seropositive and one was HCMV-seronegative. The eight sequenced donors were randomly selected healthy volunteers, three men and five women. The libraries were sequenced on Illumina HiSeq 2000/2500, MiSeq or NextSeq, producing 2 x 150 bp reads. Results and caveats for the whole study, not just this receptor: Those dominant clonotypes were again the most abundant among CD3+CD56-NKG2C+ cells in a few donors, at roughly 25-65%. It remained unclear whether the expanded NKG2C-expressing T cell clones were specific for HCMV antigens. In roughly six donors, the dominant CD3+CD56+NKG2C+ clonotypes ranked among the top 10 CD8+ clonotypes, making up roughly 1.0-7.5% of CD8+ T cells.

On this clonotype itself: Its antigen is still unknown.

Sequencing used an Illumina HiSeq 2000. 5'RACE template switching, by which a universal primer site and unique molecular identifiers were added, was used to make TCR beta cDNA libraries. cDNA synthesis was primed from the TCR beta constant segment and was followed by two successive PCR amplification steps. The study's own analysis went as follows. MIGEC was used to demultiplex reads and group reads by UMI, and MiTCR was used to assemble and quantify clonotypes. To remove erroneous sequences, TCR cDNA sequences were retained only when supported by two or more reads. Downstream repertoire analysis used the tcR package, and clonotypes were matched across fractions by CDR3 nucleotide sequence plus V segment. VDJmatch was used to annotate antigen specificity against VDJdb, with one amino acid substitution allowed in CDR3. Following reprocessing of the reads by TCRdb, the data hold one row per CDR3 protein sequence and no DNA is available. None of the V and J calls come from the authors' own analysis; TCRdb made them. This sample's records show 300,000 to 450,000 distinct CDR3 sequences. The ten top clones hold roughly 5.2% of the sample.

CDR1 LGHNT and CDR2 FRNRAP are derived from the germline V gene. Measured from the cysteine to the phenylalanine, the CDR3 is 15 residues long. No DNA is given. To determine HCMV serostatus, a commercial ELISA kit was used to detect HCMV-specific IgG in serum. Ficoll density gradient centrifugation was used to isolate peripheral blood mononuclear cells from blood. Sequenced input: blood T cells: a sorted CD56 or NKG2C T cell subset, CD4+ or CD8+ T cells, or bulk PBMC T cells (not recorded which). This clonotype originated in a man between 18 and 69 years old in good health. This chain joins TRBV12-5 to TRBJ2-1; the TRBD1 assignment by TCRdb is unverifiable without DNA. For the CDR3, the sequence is CASGRTGGYYNEQFF.